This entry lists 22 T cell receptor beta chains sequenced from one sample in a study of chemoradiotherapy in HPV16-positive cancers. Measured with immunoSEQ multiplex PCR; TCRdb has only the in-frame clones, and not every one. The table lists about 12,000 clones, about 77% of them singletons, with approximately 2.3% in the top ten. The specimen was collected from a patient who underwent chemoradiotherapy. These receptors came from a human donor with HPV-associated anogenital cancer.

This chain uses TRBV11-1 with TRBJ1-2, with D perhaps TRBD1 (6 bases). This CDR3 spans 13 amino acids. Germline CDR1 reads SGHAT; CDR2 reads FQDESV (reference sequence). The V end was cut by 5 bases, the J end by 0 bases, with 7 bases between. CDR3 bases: TGTGCCAGCAGCACAGGGTCTAACTATGGCTACACCTTC. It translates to CASSTGSNYGYTF.

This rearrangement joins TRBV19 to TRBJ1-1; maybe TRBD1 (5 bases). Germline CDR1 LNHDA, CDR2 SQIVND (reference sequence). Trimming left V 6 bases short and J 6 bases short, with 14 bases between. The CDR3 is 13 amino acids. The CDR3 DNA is TGTGCCAGTAGAGGCGGGGGTCTCGCTGAAGCTTTCTTT. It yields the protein CASRGGGLAEAFF.

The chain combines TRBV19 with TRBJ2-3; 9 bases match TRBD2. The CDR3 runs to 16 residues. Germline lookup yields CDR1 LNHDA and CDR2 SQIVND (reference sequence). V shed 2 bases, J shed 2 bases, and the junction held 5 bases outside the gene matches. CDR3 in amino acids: CASSIRRGGFTDTQYF. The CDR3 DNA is TGTGCCAGTAGTATACGGCGGGGGGGATTCACAGATACGCAGTATTTT.

The CDR3 DNA is TGCGCCAGCAGCCGCGGACACACTGAAGCTTTCTTT. Translated, it gives CASSRGHTEAFF. The chain links TRBV4-1 to TRBJ1-1; D remains unclear. The V and J ends lost 4 bases and 3 bases respectively, with 6 bases between them. CDR1 is MGHRA, CDR2 YSYEKL, per germline. The CDR3 sequence is 12 residues long.

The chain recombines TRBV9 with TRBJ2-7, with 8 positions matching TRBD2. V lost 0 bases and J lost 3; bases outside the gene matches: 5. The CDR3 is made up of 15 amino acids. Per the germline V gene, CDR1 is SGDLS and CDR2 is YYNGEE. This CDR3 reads CASSVDPAGDYEQYF. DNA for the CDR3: TGTGCCAGCAGCGTAGATCCAGCGGGGGACTACGAGCAGTACTTC.

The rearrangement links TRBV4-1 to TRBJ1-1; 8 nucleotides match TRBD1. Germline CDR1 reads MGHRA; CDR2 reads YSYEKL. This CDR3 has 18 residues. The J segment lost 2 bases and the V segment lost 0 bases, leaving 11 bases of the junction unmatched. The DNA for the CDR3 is TGCGCCAGCAGCCAAGATCCTGATTGGGGACAGGTTAACACTGAAGCTTTCTTT. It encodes CASSQDPDWGQVNTEAFF.

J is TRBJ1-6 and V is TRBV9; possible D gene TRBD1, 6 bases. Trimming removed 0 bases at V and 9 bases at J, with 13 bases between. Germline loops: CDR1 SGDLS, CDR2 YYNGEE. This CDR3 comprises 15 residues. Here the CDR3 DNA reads TGTGCCAGCAGCGTAGATACAGGGCCGAGTTCACCCCTCCACTTT. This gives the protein CASSVDTGPSSPLHF.

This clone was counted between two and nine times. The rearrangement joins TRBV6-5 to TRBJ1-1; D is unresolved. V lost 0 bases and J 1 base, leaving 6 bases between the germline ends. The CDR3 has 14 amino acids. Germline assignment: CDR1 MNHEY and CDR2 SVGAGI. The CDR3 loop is CASSYSAGNTEAFF. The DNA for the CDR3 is TGTGCCAGCAGTTACTCGGCAGGGAACACTGAAGCTTTCTTT.

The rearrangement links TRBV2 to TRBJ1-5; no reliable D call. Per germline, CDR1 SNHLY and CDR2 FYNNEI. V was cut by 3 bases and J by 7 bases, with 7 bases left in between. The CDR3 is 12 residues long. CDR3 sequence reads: CASSEERQPQHF. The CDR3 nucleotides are TGTGCCAGCAGTGAGGAAAGACAGCCCCAGCATTTT.

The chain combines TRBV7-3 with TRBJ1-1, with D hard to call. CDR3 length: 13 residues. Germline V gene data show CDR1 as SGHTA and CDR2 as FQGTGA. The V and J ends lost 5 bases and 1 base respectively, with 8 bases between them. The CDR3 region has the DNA TGTGCCAGCAGCCCCGGAAGGAACACTGAAGCTTTCTTT. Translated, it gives CASSPGRNTEAFF.

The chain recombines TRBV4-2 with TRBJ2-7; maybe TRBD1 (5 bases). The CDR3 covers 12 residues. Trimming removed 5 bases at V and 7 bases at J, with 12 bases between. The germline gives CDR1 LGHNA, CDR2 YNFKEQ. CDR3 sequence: CASSSQGREQYF. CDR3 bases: TGTGCCAGCAGCTCCCAGGGCCGGGAGCAGTACTTC.

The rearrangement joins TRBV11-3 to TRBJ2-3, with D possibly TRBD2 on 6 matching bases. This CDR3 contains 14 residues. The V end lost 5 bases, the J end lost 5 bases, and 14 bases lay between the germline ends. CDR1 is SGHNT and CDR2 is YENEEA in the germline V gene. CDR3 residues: CASSRTTLRDTQYF. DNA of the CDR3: TGTGCCAGCAGCCGGACTACCCTCAGAGATACGCAGTATTTT. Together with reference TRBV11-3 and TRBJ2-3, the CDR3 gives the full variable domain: EAGVVQSPRYKIIEKKQPVAFWCNPISGHNTLYWYLQNLGQGPELLIRYENEEAVDDSQLPKDRFSAERLKGVDSTLKIQPAELGDSAVYLCASSRTTLRDTQYFGPGTRLTVL.

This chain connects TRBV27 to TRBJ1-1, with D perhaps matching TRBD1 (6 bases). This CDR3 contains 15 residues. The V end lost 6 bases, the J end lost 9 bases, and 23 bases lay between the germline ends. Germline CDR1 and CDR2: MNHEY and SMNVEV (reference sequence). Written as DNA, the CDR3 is TGTGCCAGCAGACATGCGACAGGCCCGGTTTCGAAAGCTTTCTTT. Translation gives CASRHATGPVSKAFF.

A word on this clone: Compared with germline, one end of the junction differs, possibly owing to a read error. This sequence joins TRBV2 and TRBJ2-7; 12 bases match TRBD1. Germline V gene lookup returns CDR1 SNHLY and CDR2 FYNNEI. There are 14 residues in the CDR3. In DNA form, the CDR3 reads TGTGCCAGAAGTGGAGGGGACAGGGGGCACGAGCAGTACTTC. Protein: CARSGGDRGHEQYF.

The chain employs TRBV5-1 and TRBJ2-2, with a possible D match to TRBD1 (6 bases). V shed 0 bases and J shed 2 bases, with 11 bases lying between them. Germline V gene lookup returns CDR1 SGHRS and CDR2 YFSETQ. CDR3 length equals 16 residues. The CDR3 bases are TGCGCCAGCAGCTTGGGGACAGAGGCAAACACCGGGGAGCTGTTTTTT. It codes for CASSLGTEANTGELFF.

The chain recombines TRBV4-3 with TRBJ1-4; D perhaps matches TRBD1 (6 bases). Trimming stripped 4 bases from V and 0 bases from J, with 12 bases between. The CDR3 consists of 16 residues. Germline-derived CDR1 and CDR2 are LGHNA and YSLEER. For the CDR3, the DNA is TGCGCCAGCAGCCTAGGGGACATCACAACTAATGAAAAACTGTTTTTT. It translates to CASSLGDITTNEKLFF.

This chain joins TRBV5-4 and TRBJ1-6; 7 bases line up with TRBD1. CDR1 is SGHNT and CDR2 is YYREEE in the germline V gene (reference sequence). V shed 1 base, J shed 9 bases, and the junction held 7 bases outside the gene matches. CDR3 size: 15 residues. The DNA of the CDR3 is TGTGCCAGCAGCTTGCAGGGGGGGACCTTTTCACCCCTCCACTTT. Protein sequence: CASSLQGGTFSPLHF.

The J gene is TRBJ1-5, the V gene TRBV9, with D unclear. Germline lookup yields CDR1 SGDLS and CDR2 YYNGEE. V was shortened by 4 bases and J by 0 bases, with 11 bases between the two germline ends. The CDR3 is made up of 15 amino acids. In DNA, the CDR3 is TGTGCCAGCAGCTCCGGGTCCAATAGCAATCAGCCCCAGCATTTT. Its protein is CASSSGSNSNQPQHF.

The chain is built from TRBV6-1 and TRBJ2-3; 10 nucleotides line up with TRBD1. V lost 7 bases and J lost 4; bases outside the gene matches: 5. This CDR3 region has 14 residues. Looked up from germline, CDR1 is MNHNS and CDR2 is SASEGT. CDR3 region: CASTLGQGPDTQYF. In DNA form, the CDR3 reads TGTGCCAGCACCCTGGGACAGGGGCCAGATACGCAGTATTTT.

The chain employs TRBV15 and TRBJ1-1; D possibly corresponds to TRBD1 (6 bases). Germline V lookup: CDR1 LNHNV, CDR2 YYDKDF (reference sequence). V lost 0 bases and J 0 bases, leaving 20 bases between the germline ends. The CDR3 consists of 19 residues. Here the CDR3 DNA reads TGTGCCACCAGCAGAGATGTGGGGAGGCCGGGGGCGGTGAACACTGAAGCTTTCTTT. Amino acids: CATSRDVGRPGAVNTEAFF.

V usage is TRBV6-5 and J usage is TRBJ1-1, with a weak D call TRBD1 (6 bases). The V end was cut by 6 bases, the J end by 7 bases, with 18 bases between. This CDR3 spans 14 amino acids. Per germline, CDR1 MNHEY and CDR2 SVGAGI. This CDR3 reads CASRTLRGADEAFF. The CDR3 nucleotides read TGTGCCAGCAGGACCCTCCGGGGGGCGGATGAAGCTTTCTTT.

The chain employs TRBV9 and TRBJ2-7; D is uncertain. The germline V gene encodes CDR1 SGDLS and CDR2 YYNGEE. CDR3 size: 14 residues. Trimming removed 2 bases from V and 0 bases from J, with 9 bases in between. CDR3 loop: CASSVSGFSYEQYF. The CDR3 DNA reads TGTGCCAGCAGCGTTTCCGGGTTCTCCTACGAGCAGTACTTC.